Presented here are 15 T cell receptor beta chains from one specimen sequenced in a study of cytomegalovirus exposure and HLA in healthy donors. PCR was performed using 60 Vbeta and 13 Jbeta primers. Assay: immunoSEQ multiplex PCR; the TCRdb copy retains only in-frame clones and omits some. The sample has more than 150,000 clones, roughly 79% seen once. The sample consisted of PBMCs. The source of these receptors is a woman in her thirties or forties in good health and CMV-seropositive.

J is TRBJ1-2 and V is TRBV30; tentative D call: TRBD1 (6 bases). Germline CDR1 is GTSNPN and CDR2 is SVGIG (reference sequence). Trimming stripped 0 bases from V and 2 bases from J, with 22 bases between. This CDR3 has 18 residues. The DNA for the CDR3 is TGTGCCTGGAGTGTCATTGGCGAGACAGGTTTGAGAAACTATGGCTACACCTTC. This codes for CAWSVIGETGLRNYGYTF.

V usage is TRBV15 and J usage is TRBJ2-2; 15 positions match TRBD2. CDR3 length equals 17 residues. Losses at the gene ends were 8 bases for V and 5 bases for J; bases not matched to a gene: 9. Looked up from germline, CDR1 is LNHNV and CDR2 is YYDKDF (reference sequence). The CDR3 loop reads CATAGLAGGRRTGELFF. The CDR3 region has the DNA TGTGCCACCGCGGGACTAGCGGGGGGAAGGCGGACCGGGGAGCTGTTTTTT.

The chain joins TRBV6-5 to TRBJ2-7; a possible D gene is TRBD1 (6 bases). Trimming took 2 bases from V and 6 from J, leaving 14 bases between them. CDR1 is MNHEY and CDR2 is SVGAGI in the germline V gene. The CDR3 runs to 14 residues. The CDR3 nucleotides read TGTGCCAGCAGTTACCAGGGACAAGGCTCCGAGCAGTACTTC. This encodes CASSYQGQGSEQYF.

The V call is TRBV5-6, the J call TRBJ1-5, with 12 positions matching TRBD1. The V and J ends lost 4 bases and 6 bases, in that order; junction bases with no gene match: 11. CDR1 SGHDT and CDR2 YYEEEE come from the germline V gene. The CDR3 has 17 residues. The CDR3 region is CASSLKPGQGATQPQHF. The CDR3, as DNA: TGTGCCAGCAGCCTTAAACCGGGACAGGGGGCTACTCAGCCCCAGCATTTT.

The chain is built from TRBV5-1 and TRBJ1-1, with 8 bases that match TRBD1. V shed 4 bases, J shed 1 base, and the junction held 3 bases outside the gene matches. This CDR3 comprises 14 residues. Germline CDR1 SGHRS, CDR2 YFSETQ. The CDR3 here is CASSTGQGNTEAFF. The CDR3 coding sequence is TGCGCCAGCAGCACCGGACAGGGGAACACTGAAGCTTTCTTT.

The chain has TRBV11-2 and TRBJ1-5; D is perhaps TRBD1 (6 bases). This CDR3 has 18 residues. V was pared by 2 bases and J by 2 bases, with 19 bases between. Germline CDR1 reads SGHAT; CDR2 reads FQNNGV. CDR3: CASSLSGLGARGNQPQHF. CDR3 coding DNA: TGTGCCAGCAGCTTATCCGGCTTGGGGGCGAGGGGCAATCAGCCCCAGCATTTT. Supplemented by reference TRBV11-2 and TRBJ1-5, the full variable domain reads EAGVAQSPRYKIIEKRQSVAFWCNPISGHATLYWYQQILGQGPKLLIQFQNNGVVDDSQLPKDRFSAERLKGVDSTLKIQPAKLEDSAVYLCASSLSGLGARGNQPQHFGDGTRLSIL.

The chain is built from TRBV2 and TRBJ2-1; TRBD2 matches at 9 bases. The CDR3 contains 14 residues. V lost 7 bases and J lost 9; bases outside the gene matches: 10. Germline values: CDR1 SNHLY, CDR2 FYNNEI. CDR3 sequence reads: CASNPLAGYGEQFF. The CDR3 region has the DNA TGTGCCAGCAACCCCCTAGCGGGGTATGGTGAGCAGTTCTTC.

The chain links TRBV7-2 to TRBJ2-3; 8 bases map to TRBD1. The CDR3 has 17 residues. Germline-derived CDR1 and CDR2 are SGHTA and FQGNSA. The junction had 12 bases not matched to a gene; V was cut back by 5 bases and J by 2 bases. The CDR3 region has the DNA TGTGCCAGCAGCACACAGATGAACAGGGGGTACACAGATACGCAGTATTTT. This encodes CASSTQMNRGYTDTQYF.

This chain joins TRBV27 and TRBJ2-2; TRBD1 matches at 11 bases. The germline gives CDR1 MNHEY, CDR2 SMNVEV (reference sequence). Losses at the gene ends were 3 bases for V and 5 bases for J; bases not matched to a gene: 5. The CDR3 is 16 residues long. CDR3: CASSFSGQGATGELFF. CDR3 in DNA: TGTGCCAGCAGTTTCTCCGGACAGGGGGCTACCGGGGAGCTGTTTTTT.

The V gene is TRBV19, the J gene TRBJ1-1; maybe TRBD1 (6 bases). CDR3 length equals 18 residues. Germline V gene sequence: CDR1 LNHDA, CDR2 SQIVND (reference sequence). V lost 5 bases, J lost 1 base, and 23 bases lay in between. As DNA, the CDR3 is TGTGCCAGTAGTGTCGGAGGGGGGAGGGTCGGGGCGAACACTGAAGCTTTCTTT. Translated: CASSVGGGRVGANTEAFF. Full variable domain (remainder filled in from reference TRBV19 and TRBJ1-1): DGGITQSPKYLFRKEGQNVTLSCEQNLNHDAMYWYRQDPGQGLRLIYYSQIVNDFQKGDIAEGYSVSREKKESFPLTVTSAQKNPTAFYLCASSVGGGRVGANTEAFFGQGTRLTVV.

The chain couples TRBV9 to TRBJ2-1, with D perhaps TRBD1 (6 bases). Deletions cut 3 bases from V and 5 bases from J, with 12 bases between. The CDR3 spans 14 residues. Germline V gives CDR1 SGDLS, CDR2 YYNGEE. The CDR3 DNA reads TGTGCCAGCAGCGGCATCACAGGGAACAATGAGCAGTTCTTC. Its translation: CASSGITGNNEQFF.

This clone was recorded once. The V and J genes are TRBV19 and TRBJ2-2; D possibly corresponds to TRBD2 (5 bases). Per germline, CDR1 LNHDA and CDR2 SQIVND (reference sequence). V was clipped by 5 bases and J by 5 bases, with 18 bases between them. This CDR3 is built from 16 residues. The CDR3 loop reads CASSSRSREGTGELFF. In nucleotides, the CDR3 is TGTGCCAGTAGTTCGCGCTCCCGGGAAGGAACCGGGGAGCTGTTTTTT.

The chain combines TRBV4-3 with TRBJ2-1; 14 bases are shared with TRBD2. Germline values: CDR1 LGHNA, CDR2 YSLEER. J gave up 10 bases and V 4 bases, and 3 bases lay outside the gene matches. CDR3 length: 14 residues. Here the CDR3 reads CASSPGLAGEEQFF. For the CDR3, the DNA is TGCGCCAGCAGCCCGGGACTAGCGGGGGAGGAGCAGTTCTTC.

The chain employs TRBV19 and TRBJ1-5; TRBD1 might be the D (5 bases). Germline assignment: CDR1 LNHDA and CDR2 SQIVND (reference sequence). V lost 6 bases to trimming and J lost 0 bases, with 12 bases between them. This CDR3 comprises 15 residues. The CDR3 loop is CASRAGTHSNQPQHF. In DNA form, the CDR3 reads TGTGCCAGTAGGGCCGGGACTCATAGCAATCAGCCCCAGCATTTT.

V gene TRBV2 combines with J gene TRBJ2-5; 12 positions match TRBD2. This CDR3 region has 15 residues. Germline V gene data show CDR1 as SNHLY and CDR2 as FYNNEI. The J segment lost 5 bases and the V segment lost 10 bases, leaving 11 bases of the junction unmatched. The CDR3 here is CATRLAGASGETQYF. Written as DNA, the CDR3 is TGTGCCACTAGACTAGCGGGGGCCTCGGGGGAGACCCAGTACTTC.